This passage covers 27 T cell receptor beta chains from one sample sequenced in a study of OX40 agonist ivuxolimab in advanced cancers. The repertoire was sequenced with immunoSEQ multiplex PCR; TCRdb's copy has only in-frame clones and lacks some. The data show some 66,000 clones, about 77% seen once. The sample consisted of CD4+ or CD8+ T cells sorted from blood, taken in a trial of the OX40 agonist ivuxolimab. These receptors were obtained from an adult with an advanced solid tumor such as melanoma, head and neck, liver or kidney cancer.

This chain joins TRBV4-2 and TRBJ2-2; D is unclear. From germline, CDR1 is LGHNA and CDR2 YNFKEQ. The CDR3 consists of 12 residues. V lost 1 base and J lost 9, with 6 bases in between. This chain's CDR3 is CASSQVSRELFF. CDR3 nucleotides: TGTGCCAGCAGCCAAGTGTCCCGGGAGCTGTTTTTT.

The chain carries TRBV7-8 and TRBJ1-1; D unresolved. V lost 1 base and J lost 6, with 9 bases in between. The V gene's germline CDR1 is SGHVS and CDR2 FQNEAQ. The CDR3 consists of 13 residues. The CDR3 DNA reads as TGTGCCAGCAGCTTAGGCGGGGTGGCTGAAGCTTTCTTT. Translating gives CASSLGGVAEAFF.

This clone occurred a few times. The chain couples TRBV6-5 to TRBJ1-2; 8 positions agree with TRBD1. This CDR3 spans 15 amino acids. V lost 5 bases, J lost 0 bases, and 5 bases stayed unmatched. Germline assignment: CDR1 MNHEY and CDR2 SVGAGI. CDR3: CASSQTGGANYGYTF. Written as DNA, the CDR3 is TGTGCCAGCAGTCAAACAGGGGGAGCTAACTATGGCTACACCTTC.

The chain joins TRBV7-9 to TRBJ1-2; TRBD1 is a possible D gene (6 bases). V was cut by 5 bases and J by 3 bases, with 13 bases left in between. Germline loops: CDR1 SEHNR, CDR2 FQNEAQ (reference sequence). The CDR3 consists of 14 residues. The CDR3 protein is CASSPTGSHYGYTF. Here the CDR3 DNA reads TGTGCCAGCAGCCCGACAGGTTCGCACTATGGCTACACCTTC.

The rearrangement joins TRBV6-5 to TRBJ2-2, with 10 bases matching TRBD2. V lost 6 bases and J lost 5; bases outside the gene matches: 6. This CDR3 has 15 amino acids. From germline, CDR1 is MNHEY and CDR2 SVGAGI. The CDR3 reads CASRQPGLATGELFF. The CDR3, as DNA: TGTGCCAGCAGGCAACCGGGACTAGCGACCGGGGAGCTGTTTTTT.

The chain carries TRBV7-9 and TRBJ2-3; D uncertain. From germline, CDR1 is SEHNR and CDR2 FQNEAQ (reference sequence). V lost 0 bases and J lost 5, with 0 bases in between. The CDR3 has 11 amino acids. In nucleotides, the CDR3 is TGTGCCAGCAGCTTAGCAGATACGCAGTATTTT. Its translation is CASSLADTQYF. Looking up the rest from reference TRBV7-9 and TRBJ2-3 gives the full variable domain: DTGVSQNPRHKITKRGQNVTFRCDPISEHNRLYWYRQTLGQGPEFLTYFQNEAQLEKSRLLSDRFSAERPKGSFSTLEIQRTEQGDSAMYLCASSLADTQYFGPGTRLTVL.

This clone appeared a few times. The CDR3 DNA follows: TGTGCCAGCAGTGAAGCTACCAGAGCCGGGGAGCTGTTTTTT. The encoded protein is CASSEATRAGELFF. The chain carries TRBV2 and TRBJ2-2; D remains unclear. Germline V gene data show CDR1 as SNHLY and CDR2 as FYNNEI. The germline V and J ends were trimmed by 0 bases and 6 bases, with 8 bases remaining between them. CDR3 length: 14 amino acids.

The chain is built from TRBV5-4 and TRBJ2-3; D perhaps matches TRBD1 (5 bases). Trimming removed 0 bases at V and 5 bases at J, with 7 bases between. CDR1 is SGHNT and CDR2 is YYREEE in the germline V gene (reference sequence). The length of the CDR3 is 13 residues. CDR3 DNA sequence: TGTGCCAGCAGCTTGGGACAGAGAGATACGCAGTATTTT. Its protein product is CASSLGQRDTQYF. The full variable domain, in which reference TRBV5-4 and TRBJ2-3 provide the parts outside the CDR3, is ETGVTQSPTHLIKTRGQQVTLRCSSQSGHNTVSWYQQALGQGPQFIFQYYREEENGRGNFPPRFSGLQFPNYSSELNVNALELDDSALYLCASSLGQRDTQYFGPGTRLTVL.

The chain couples TRBV12-5 to TRBJ2-7; tentative D call: TRBD2 (6 bases). V lost 0 bases, J lost 4 bases, and 13 bases lay in between. The length of the CDR3 is 15 residues. From germline, CDR1 is LGHNT and CDR2 FRNRAP. In DNA form, the CDR3 reads TGTGCTAGTGGTTTGGTAATCGGGAGAGCGTACGAGCAGTACTTC. It yields the protein CASGLVIGRAYEQYF.

The V and J genes are TRBV4-1 and TRBJ2-1, with TRBD2 matching over 12 bases. The CDR3 runs to 15 residues. The trim removed 0 bases at V and 11 bases at J, leaving 5 bases unmatched. Looked up from germline, CDR1 is MGHRA and CDR2 is YSYEKL. CDR3 nucleotides: TGCGCCAGCAGCCAAGACCTAGCGGGGGGGCAAAAGCAGTTCTTC. This sequence encodes CASSQDLAGGQKQFF.

This chain uses TRBV6-5 with TRBJ2-7; 11 bases align to TRBD1. J was trimmed by 3 bases and V by 2 bases; bases with no gene match: 6. Germline-derived CDR1 and CDR2 are MNHEY and SVGAGI. The CDR3 contains 16 residues. The CDR3 here is CASSYAGQGVDYEQYF. The CDR3 DNA follows: TGTGCCAGCAGTTACGCGGGACAGGGGGTTGACTACGAGCAGTACTTC.

The chain recombines TRBV18 with TRBJ1-5; D call uncertain. The CDR3 is 13 amino acids. V lost 6 bases to trimming and J lost 7 bases, with 13 bases between them. CDR1 is KGHSH and CDR2 is LQKENI in the germline V gene. Written as DNA, the CDR3 is TGTGCCAGCTCCCCCGACCCGGCGCAGCCCCAGCATTTT. This sequence encodes CASSPDPAQPQHF.

The rearrangement joins TRBV2 to TRBJ1-2, with TRBD1 matching 8 bases. The J segment lost 4 bases and the V segment lost 6 bases, leaving 7 bases of the junction unmatched. The germline gives CDR1 SNHLY, CDR2 FYNNEI. The CDR3 extends over 14 amino acids. DNA of the CDR3: TGTGCCAGCAGCGGACAGGGCTTCTCCTATGGCTACACCTTC. Translation gives CASSGQGFSYGYTF.

The chain combines TRBV5-6 with TRBJ2-1; either TRBD1 or TRBD2 may supply D (5 bases each). CDR1 SGHDT and CDR2 YYEEEE come from the germline V gene. The CDR3 has 16 amino acids. Deletions cut 3 bases from V and 5 bases from J, with 18 bases between. CDR3 sequence reads: CASSWGKMEAHNEQFF. The DNA of the CDR3 is TGTGCCAGCAGCTGGGGGAAAATGGAGGCACACAATGAGCAGTTCTTC.

The CDR3 DNA sequence: TGTGCCATCGGGAAAGGACAGGGTAATCAGCCCCAGCATTTT. This encodes CAIGKGQGNQPQHF. This chain uses TRBV10-3 with TRBJ1-5; 8 bases match TRBD1. CDR1 and CDR2 (germline): ENHRY, SYGVKD. J was trimmed by 4 bases and V by 8 bases; bases with no gene match: 7. CDR3 length equals 14 residues.

The V and J genes are TRBV7-5 and TRBJ1-2. TRBV7-5 is a pseudogene locus. The CDR3 has 15 residues. The CDR3 region is CASSLLAGAGDGYTF. CDR3 bases: TGTGCCAGCAGCTTATTGGCAGGGGCGGGAGATGGCTACACCTTC.

The J gene is TRBJ2-5, the V gene TRBV11-2, with 12 bases aligning to TRBD2. This CDR3 has 15 residues. V gave up 6 bases and J gave up 0 bases; unmatched junction bases: 2. Germline CDR1 is SGHAT and CDR2 is FQNNGV. As DNA, the CDR3 is TGTGCCAGCAGACGACTAGCGGGGGACCAAGAGACCCAGTACTTC. Translation: CASRRLAGDQETQYF.

The table lists this clone with a few counts. CDR3 nucleotides: TGTGCCAGCAGCTTAGAATCGGGCCTTATTGGGGAGCAGTACTTC. Translating it yields CASSLESGLIGEQYF. The V and J genes are TRBV11-2 and TRBJ2-7; no definite D call. Trimming removed 0 bases from V and 7 bases from J, with 16 bases in between. Germline-derived CDR1 and CDR2 are SGHAT and FQNNGV. CDR3 length: 15 residues.

V gene TRBV5-1 combines with J gene TRBJ2-1; D not certain. Per the germline V gene, CDR1 is SGHRS and CDR2 is YFSETQ. This CDR3 is 15 amino acids long. Trimming took 0 bases from V and 3 from J, leaving 10 bases between them. The CDR3 is CASSLGASGYNEQFF. DNA for the CDR3: TGCGCCAGCAGCTTGGGAGCATCGGGCTACAATGAGCAGTTCTTC.

This clone occurred once. The V and J genes are TRBV10-3 and TRBJ1-3; unclear D gene. The germline V gene has CDR1 ENHRY and CDR2 SYGVKD. The CDR3 is made up of 16 amino acids. V dropped 4 bases and J dropped 0 bases, with 13 bases sitting between them. Here the CDR3 DNA reads TGTGCCATCAGTGGTTCGTTTCCCAACTCTGGAAACACCATATATTTT. Translation gives CAISGSFPNSGNTIYF.

This CDR3 reads CASRAGALAGQETQYF. The CDR3 region has the DNA TGTGCCAGCAGGGCCGGTGCACTAGCGGGCCAAGAGACCCAGTACTTC. The chain has TRBV5-5 and TRBJ2-5, with TRBD2 identical over 9 bases. Germline CDR1 and CDR2: SGHKS and YYEKEE (reference sequence). The CDR3 runs 16 residues. With V trimmed by 5 bases and J by 1 base, 9 bases remained unmatched.

The chain links TRBV5-1 to TRBJ1-4; a weak D match, TRBD1 (5 bases). Per the germline V gene, CDR1 is SGHRS and CDR2 is YFSETQ. V dropped 1 base and J dropped 7 bases, with 14 bases sitting between them. CDR3 length: 15 amino acids. The CDR3 DNA is TGCGCCAGCAGCTTGTCCGGGGGATTAGTTGAAAAACTGTTTTTT. Its protein is CASSLSGGLVEKLFF.

The rearrangement links TRBV18 to TRBJ1-2; TRBD1 is a possible D gene (5 bases). The ends were cut back, 2 bases at V and 1 base at J, with 11 bases in the middle. This CDR3 is built from 15 residues. Germline values: CDR1 KGHSH, CDR2 LQKENI. DNA for the CDR3: TGTGCCAGCTCACCAACACAGACAGTTAACTATGGCTACACCTTC. The encoded protein is CASSPTQTVNYGYTF.

With respect to this clone: Sequence at one end of the junction differs from germline and may be a read error. J is TRBJ2-1 and V is TRBV7-9; D tentatively reads TRBD1 or TRBD2 (6 bases each). The CDR3 is 13 residues long. Germline CDR1 is SEHNR and CDR2 is FQNEAQ (reference sequence). The CDR3 DNA is TGTGCCAGCAGCTTAGTGGGGAGGACAGTAATAATCTTC. It translates to CASSLVGRTVIIF.

The chain links TRBV5-8 to TRBJ1-1; 7 bases are a match to TRBD1. This CDR3 is 15 amino acids long. Germline CDR1 SGHTS, CDR2 YDEGEE. V gave up 4 bases and J gave up 0 bases; unmatched junction bases: 6. The CDR3: CASSIGTALNTEAFF. The CDR3 DNA reads as TGTGCCAGCAGCATAGGGACAGCCTTGAACACTGAAGCTTTCTTT.

The chain has TRBV10-3 and TRBJ2-5, with 12 bases aligning to TRBD2. Looked up from germline, CDR1 is ENHRY and CDR2 is SYGVKD. Trimming removed 5 bases from V and 3 bases from J; junction bases left unmatched: 1. This CDR3 is built from 14 residues. Here the CDR3 DNA reads TGTGCCATCAGTCGGACTAGCGGGGAAGAGACCCAGTACTTC. This translates into CAISRTSGEETQYF.

This clone was seen a few times. CDR3 in amino acids: CASSLDRTYVTEAFF. DNA of the CDR3: TGTGCCAGCAGCTTGGATAGGACCTACGTTACTGAAGCTTTCTTT. The chain carries TRBV5-6 and TRBJ1-1; D not certain. Germline CDR1 SGHDT, CDR2 YYEEEE. The V end was cut by 0 bases, the J end by 5 bases, with 14 bases between. The CDR3 is 15 residues long.